This T cell receptor (beta chain) is from a study of beta chain features in type 1 diabetes. Study-wide points: TCRB CDR3s from Type 1 diabetes patients were moderately but significantly shorter in all four CD4+ subsets. A closer apparent resemblance between naive, central memory and Treg TCRB repertoires was seen in patients than in healthy donors. Equally in patients and controls, PCR might preferentially amplify shorter templates.

Germline V gives CDR1 SGHTA, CDR2 FQGNSA. The trim removed 4 bases at V and 5 bases at J, leaving 6 bases unmatched. CDR3 length: 14 residues. This clone showed up just a few times. Its antigen is still unknown. The investigators reverse transcribed all of the isolated RNA, so they sequenced expressed TCRB transcripts. Here immunoSEQ multiplex PCR was the method, and the copy in TCRdb shows in-frame clones only, minus some. The repertoire holds a few hundred thousand clones, with 20% to 25% as singletons. The receptor was derived from a woman under 40 with type 1 diabetes. V is TRBV7-2 and J is TRBJ2-5, with 8 bases fitting TRBD1. The sample was naive CD4+ T cells from blood. DNA for the CDR3: TGTGCCAGCAGCTCGACAGGGGTGAAGGAGACCCAGTACTTC. Translation: CASSSTGVKETQYF.